The 6 T cell receptor beta chains below all came from one sample that was sequenced in a study of T cell clonality in common variable immunodeficiency. General study points: Reportedly, TCR beta sequences from common variable immunodeficiency showed fewer deletions and N-nucleotide insertions.

Antigens of these TCRs are unknown. Produced via immunoSEQ multiplex PCR; TCRdb's table is partial and in-frame only. There are fewer than 30,000 clones in the sample, none observed a single time. Sequenced input: peripheral blood mononuclear cells. The receptors were sampled from a human donor with common variable immunodeficiency.

Of note for this clone: The CDR3 end is not reached by the read, which stops 3 residues before it; the germline J gene fills it in. The chain joins TRBV7-3 to TRBJ2-1; no definite D call. In germline, CDR1 is SGHTA, CDR2 FQGTGA. This CDR3 is built from 15 residues. V was cut by 5 bases and J by 0 bases, with 11 bases left in between. Partial CDR3 DNA: TGTGCCAGCAGCGATGGCCCGAGCTCCTACAATGAG. It is translated as CASSDGPSSYNE. The full CDR3 protein reads CASSDGPSSYNEQFF.

The CDR3 bases that were read are TGTGCCAGCTCACCACCCCAGGGATGGTACCAAGAGACC. Its translation: CASSPPQGWYQET. The complete CDR3 reads CASSPPQGWYQETQYF. The gene calls are TRBV18 and TRBJ2-5; D possibly corresponds to TRBD1 (5 bases). The CDR3 extends 3 residues past the end of the read, so its final part is completed from the germline J gene. Germline V gives CDR1 KGHSH, CDR2 LQKENI. The CDR3 is made up of 16 amino acids. The V and J ends lost 0 bases and 0 bases respectively, with 11 bases between them.

CDR3 sequence reads: CASSYFSGYTF. Incomplete CDR3 DNA: TGTGCCAGCAGTTATTTCTCTGGC. V gene TRBV6-2 or TRBV6-3 combines with J gene TRBJ1-2; D is undetermined. Read data end 3 residues before the CDR3 end; the end is taken from the germline J gene. From germline, CDR1 is MNHEY and CDR2 SVGEGT. CDR3 size: 11 residues. V was pared by 3 bases and J by 7 bases, with 6 bases between.

Worth noting for this clone: Coverage ceases 3 residues before the CDR3 finishes, and the germline J gene fills in the end. The rearrangement links TRBV6-2 or TRBV6-3 to TRBJ2-1; TRBD2 agrees at 13 bases. The CDR3 runs 15 residues. The V and J ends lost 4 bases and 9 bases, in that order; junction bases with no gene match: 6. The germline CDR1 and CDR2 sequences are MNHEY and SVGEGT. CDR3 DNA (partial): TGTGCCAGCAGTTTCACTAGCGGGGGGGCGACTGAG. Its translation is CASSFTSGGATE. The full-length CDR3 reads as CASSFTSGGATEQFF.

Remarks on this clone: The read ends 3 residues before the CDR3 terminus; that terminus is restored from the germline J gene. The chain employs TRBV30 and TRBJ2-7; 11 nucleotides match TRBD1. The CDR3 extends over 15 amino acids. CDR1 GTSNPN and CDR2 SVGIG come from the germline V gene (reference sequence). V lost 3 bases, J lost 6 bases, and 10 bases stayed unmatched. Here the CDR3 reads CAWRDTGTGGSEQYF. The sequenced part of the CDR3 DNA is TGTGCCTGGAGGGACACCGGGACAGGGGGTTCCGAG.

This clone was picked up a small number of times. Partial CDR3 DNA: TGTGCCAGCAGTGAAGGCCCCTCGCGTCCCTATGGC. Translated: CASSEGPSRPYG. In full, the CDR3 is CASSEGPSRPYGYTF. The chain couples TRBV2 to TRBJ1-2; D unresolved. The read terminates 3 residues ahead of where the CDR3 ends, so the germline J gene completes it. V was cut by 1 base and J by 4 bases, with 13 bases left in between. The CDR3 is 15 residues long. The germline CDR1 and CDR2 sequences are SNHLY and FYNNEI.